This entry concerns a single T cell receptor (beta chain). Its specific antigen is unknown. Qualities for individual bases were not recorded, and no much larger clone is one base off. Clipping removes 0 bases from V and 6 bases from J, with 11 as the unmatched junction base count. The CDR3 goes from the cysteine to the phenylalanine over 18 residues. The only DNA kept is the CDR3, 54 bases in frame from the first base. The germline V gene sets CDR1 to SGDLS and CDR2 to YYNGEE. TCRbeta CDR3 regions were amplified from genomic DNA by means of the immunoSEQ Assay, a bias-controlled multiplex PCR. The source study handled its data this way. The number of nucleated cells in each sample was estimated by amplification of reference gene primers within the assay. To quantify the absolute abundance of each unique TCRbeta CDR3 rearrangement, sequence reads were collapsed and filtered. For each sample, productive Simpson clonality was calculated by taking the square root of Simpson's diversity index across productive rearrangements. As stored in TCRdb, this immuneACCESS dataset retains in-frame rearrangements with V and J assigned. A fraction of the clones does not appear; measured against another copy, unresolved V genes explain less than half of the discrepancy, and the remainder lacks a known reason. V and J calls and clone size follow that table, whereas D and trimming were derived from the DNA. This sample lists over 150,000 clones; roughly 89% were detected once. Of the sample, over 3.5% falls within the top ten clones.

These data are taken from a study of blood T cell repertoires in COVID-19 (dated by TCRdb to 2019 to 2021). As for the study more broadly: Samples covering the acute and convalescent phases of COVID-19 were provided by collaborators in the United States, Italy and Spain. The prospective study material was composed of cDNA or gDNA derived from T cells, B-cell-depleted T cells, or PBMCs. Subjects who had been exposed to COVID-19, were actively infected with it, or had recovered from it provided the deeply sampled blood TCRbeta repertoires that made up the dataset. The repertoires were released in a freely available public database meant as a resource for research on the immune response to SARS-CoV-2. Samples were obtained from the ongoing ImmuneRACE study (first 160 participants) and from about 1,300 subjects provided by 6 global collaborators. A de-identified subject ID, COVID-19 status, age in years and sex were almost always included in the sample metadata. Where HLA class I and class II types were available, the types were taken from metadata supplied by the sample provider, not from assay-based typing.

A second Seattle source provided samples from volunteer blood donors who had recovered from COVID-19. Collaborating institutions collected whole blood in K2EDTA tubes following their own protocols. For TCRbeta analysis, collaborator samples were shipped as frozen whole blood, as isolated PBMCs, or as DNA extracted from either sample type. General study outcomes and caveats: How much clinical and demographic metadata was included differed by source and by participant, and the metadata was provided uncurated.

The TCR sequence derives from an older woman who had recovered from COVID-19. Specimen: peripheral blood. The chain was built from TRBV9 and TRBJ2-1; the central 11 bases match TRBD1. The base sequence is TGTGCCAGCAGCGTAGCTGGTGGGTTGGGACAGGGGGGCAATGAGCAGTTCTTC. Its translation is CASSVAGGLGQGGNEQFF.